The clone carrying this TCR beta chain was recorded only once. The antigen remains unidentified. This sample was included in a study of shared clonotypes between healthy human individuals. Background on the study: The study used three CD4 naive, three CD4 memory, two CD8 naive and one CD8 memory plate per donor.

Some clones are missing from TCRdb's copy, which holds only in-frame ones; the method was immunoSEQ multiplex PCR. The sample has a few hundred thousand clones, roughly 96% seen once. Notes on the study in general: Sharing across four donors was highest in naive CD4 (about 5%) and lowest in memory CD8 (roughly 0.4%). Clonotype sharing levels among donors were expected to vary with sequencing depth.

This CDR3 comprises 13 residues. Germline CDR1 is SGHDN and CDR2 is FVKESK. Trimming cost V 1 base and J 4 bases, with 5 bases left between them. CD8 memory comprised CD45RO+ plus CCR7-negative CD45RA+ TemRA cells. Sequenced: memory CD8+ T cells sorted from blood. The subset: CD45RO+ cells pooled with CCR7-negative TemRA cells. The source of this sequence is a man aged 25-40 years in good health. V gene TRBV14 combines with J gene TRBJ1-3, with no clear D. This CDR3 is CASSQVGGNTIYF. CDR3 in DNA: TGTGCCAGCAGCCAAGTAGGAGGAAACACCATATATTTT.